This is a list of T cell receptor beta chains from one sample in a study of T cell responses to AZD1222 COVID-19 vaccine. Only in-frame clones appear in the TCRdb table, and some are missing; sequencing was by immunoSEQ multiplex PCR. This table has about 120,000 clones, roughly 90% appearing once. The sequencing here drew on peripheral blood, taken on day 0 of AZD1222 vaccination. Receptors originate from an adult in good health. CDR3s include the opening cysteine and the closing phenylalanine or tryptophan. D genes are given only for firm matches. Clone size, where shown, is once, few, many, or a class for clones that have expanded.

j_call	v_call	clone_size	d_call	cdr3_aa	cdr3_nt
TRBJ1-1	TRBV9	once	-	CASSGLMNTEAFF	TGTGCCAGCAGCGGATTGATGAACACTGAAGCTTTCTTT
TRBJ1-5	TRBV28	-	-	CASSLVNQPQHF	TGTGCCAGCAGTTTGGTCAATCAGCCCCAGCATTTT
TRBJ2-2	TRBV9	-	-	CASSVLGFNTGELFF	TGTGCCAGCAGCGTACTCGGCTTCAACACCGGGGAGCTGTTTTTT
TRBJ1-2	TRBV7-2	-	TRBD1	CASSFGNRGASYGYTF	TGTGCCAGCAGCTTCGGAAACAGGGGGGCCAGCTATGGCTACACCTTC
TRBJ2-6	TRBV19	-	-	CASRAEGGSGANVLTF	TGTGCCAGTAGAGCTGAAGGGGGCTCTGGGGCCAACGTCCTGACTTTC
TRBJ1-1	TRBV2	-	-	CASSEVGVYMNTEAFF	TGTGCCAGCAGTGAAGTGGGGGTCTACATGAACACTGAAGCTTTCTTT
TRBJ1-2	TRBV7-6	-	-	CASSLSGSNYGYTF	TGTGCCAGCAGCTTAAGTGGCAGCAACTATGGCTACACCTTC
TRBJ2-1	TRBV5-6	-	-	CASSLTPGNNEQFF	TGTGCCAGCAGCTTGACCCCAGGGAACAATGAGCAGTTCTTC
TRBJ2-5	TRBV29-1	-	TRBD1	CSVGTGVKVVETQYF	TGCAGCGTCGGGACAGGGGTAAAGGTTGTAGAGACCCAGTACTTC
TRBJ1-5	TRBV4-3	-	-	CASSQDRAGRGQPQHF	TGCGCCAGCAGCCAAGATCGGGCAGGGAGAGGTCAGCCCCAGCATTTT
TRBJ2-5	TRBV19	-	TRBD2	CASSERGAVETQYF	TGTGCCAGTAGTGAGCGGGGGGCTGTAGAGACCCAGTACTTC
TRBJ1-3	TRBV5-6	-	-	CASATGHSGNTIYF	TGTGCCAGCGCCACAGGGCACTCTGGAAACACCATATATTTT
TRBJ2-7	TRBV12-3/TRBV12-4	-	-	CASSFGFIEQYF	TGTGCCAGCAGTTTTGGGTTTATTGAGCAGTACTTC
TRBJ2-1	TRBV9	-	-	CASSVEEGGTNEQFF	TGTGCCAGCAGCGTAGAAGAGGGGGGGACCAATGAGCAGTTCTTC
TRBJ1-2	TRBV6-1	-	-	CASSEGSSYGYTF	TGTGCCAGCAGTGAAGGCAGTTCCTATGGCTACACCTTC
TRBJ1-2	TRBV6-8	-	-	CAVRGRAGYGYTF	TGTGCCGTCAGAGGAAGGGCGGGGTATGGCTACACCTTC
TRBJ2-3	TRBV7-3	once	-	CASSLQGSPDTQYF	TGTGCCAGCAGCTTGCAGGGGAGTCCAGATACGCAGTATTTT
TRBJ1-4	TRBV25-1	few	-	CASSERREGEKLFF	TGTGCCAGCAGTGAACGCAGGGAAGGTGAAAAACTGTTTTTT
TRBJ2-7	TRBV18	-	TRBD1	CASSPGQGPYEQYF	TGTGCCAGCTCACCCGGACAGGGGCCCTACGAGCAGTACTTC
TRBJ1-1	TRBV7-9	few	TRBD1	CASSSGQGDTEAFF	TGTGCCAGCAGCTCCGGACAGGGAGACACTGAAGCTTTCTTT
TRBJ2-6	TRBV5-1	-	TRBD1	CASSLDGTGKAGANVLTF	TGCGCCAGCAGCTTGGATGGGACAGGGAAGGCTGGGGCCAACGTCCTGACTTTC
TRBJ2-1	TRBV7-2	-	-	CASSLIPEINEQFF	TGTGCCAGCAGCTTAATCCCGGAGATCAATGAGCAGTTCTTC
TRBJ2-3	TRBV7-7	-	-	CASSLDRLADTQYF	TGTGCTAGCAGCTTAGACAGACTAGCAGATACGCAGTATTTT
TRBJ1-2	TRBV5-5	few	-	CASSSDIYGYTF	TGTGCCAGCAGCTCAGACATCTATGGCTACACCTTC
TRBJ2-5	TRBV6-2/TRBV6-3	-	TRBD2	CASSPGTSGDRYQETQYF	TGTGCCAGCAGTCCCGGGACTAGCGGGGACCGGTACCAAGAGACCCAGTACTTC
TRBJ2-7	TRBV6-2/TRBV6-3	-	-	CASSSYRGLTYEQYF	TGTGCCAGCAGTTCGTATAGGGGCCTTACCTACGAGCAGTACTTC
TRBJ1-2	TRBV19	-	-	CERPELANYGYTF	TGTGAGCGACCCGAGTTAGCTAACTATGGCTACACCTTC
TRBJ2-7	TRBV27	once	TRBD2	CASSFGTSGLYEQYF	TGTGCCAGCAGTTTCGGGACTAGCGGGCTTTACGAGCAGTACTTC
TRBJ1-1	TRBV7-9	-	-	CASSHPTGLGTEAFF	TGTGCCAGCAGCCACCCAACAGGGTTGGGCACTGAAGCTTTCTTT
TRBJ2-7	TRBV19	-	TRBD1	CASSANRDRALEQYF	TGTGCCAGTAGTGCTAACCGGGACAGGGCCCTCGAGCAGTACTTC
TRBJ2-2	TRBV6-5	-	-	CASRPPQVTGELFF	TGTGCCAGCAGGCCCCCTCAGGTCACCGGGGAGCTGTTTTTT
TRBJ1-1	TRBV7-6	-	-	CASSFADTLNTEAFF	TGTGCCAGCAGCTTTGCCGACACACTGAACACTGAAGCTTTCTTT
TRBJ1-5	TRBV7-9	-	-	CASSLGRGDQPQHF	TGTGCCAGCAGCTTAGGGCGGGGGGATCAGCCCCAGCATTTT
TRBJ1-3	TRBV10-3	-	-	CATGGNTIYF	TGTGCCACGGGTGGAAACACCATATATTTT
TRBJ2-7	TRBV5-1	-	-	CASSPQGGRRDEQYF	TGCGCCAGCAGCCCTCAGGGGGGCCGGAGGGACGAGCAGTACTTC
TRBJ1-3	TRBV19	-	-	CASSIRGSGNTIYF	TGTGCCAGTAGTATTCGGGGCTCTGGAAACACCATATATTTT
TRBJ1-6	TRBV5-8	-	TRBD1	CASSGTDISSYNSPLHF	TGTGCCAGCAGCGGGACAGATATTAGTTCCTATAATTCACCCCTCCACTTT
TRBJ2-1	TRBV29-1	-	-	CSAQLIGGEQFF	TGCAGCGCCCAGCTCATAGGGGGTGAGCAGTTCTTC
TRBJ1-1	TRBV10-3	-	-	CAISAGVMNTEAFF	TGTGCCATCAGTGCAGGGGTGATGAACACTGAAGCTTTCTTT
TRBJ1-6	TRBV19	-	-	CASKAIDSYNSPLHF	TGTGCCAGCAAAGCAATTGACAGCTATAATTCACCCCTCCACTTT
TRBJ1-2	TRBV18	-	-	CASSPPQVLVGGYTF	TGTGCCAGCTCACCACCCCAGGTTTTGGTCGGGGGCTACACCTTC
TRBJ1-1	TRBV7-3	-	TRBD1	CATSQGMNTEAFF	TGTGCCACGTCACAGGGGATGAACACTGAAGCTTTCTTT
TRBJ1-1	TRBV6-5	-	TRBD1	CASSYSAGGNTEAFF	TGTGCCAGCAGTTACTCTGCAGGGGGAAACACTGAAGCTTTCTTT
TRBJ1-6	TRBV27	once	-	CASRAGQFYNSPLHF	TGTGCCAGCAGGGCAGGACAGTTCTATAATTCACCCCTCCACTTT
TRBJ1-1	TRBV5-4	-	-	CASSLAGVMNTEAFF	TGTGCCAGCAGCTTGGCGGGGGTCATGAACACTGAAGCTTTCTTT
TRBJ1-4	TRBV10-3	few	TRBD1	CAISESPRNRGGEKLFF	TGTGCCATCAGTGAGTCCCCTAGGAACAGGGGCGGCGAAAAACTGTTTTTT
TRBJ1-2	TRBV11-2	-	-	CASSYRGKVSSGYTF	TGTGCCAGCAGTTACCGTGGGAAAGTCTCCTCAGGCTACACCTTC
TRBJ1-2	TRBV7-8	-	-	CASSLTAGHHITNYGYTF	TGTGCCAGCAGCTTAACAGCGGGACACCACATTACTAACTATGGCTACACCTTC
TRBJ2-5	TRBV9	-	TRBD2	CASSSGTSGAETQYF	TGTGCCAGCAGCTCCGGGACTAGCGGGGCCGAGACCCAGTACTTC
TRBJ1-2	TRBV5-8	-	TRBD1	CASSFQGDGYTF	TGTGCCAGCAGCTTTCAGGGGGATGGCTACACCTTC
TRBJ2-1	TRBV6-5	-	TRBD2	CASSGGASREQFF	TGTGCCAGCAGCGGGGGGGCCTCTCGTGAGCAGTTCTTC